The 22 T cell receptor beta chains presented below share a single source sample, sequenced in a study of CD8 T cells in ankylosing spondylitis. Via MiXCR, TCRdb re-called the 5' RACE reads, giving one row per CDR3 protein. The top ten clones hold about 3.7% of a sample with 300,000 to 350,000 distinct CDR3 sequences, less than 25% of them seen once. Sample: blood, either unsorted or a sorted T cell fraction (not recorded which). The receptors here all came from a female donor with ankylosing spondylitis or in good health (not recorded which).

This chain joins TRBV29-1 and TRBJ1-1; D not resolved. This CDR3 is built from 13 residues. Germline CDR1 and CDR2: SQVTM and ANQGSEA. The V gene lost 7 bases and the J gene lost 0 bases, with 12 bases spanning the gap. The CDR3 DNA reads TGCAGCGCTGCCTTTGCAGTGAACACTGAAGCTTTCTTT. Protein product: CSAAFAVNTEAFF.

The rearrangement uses TRBV7-9 and TRBJ2-7; 8 bases match TRBD2. Germline V gene lookup returns CDR1 SEHNR and CDR2 FQNEAQ (reference sequence). The CDR3 consists of 15 residues. V was clipped by 5 bases and J by 0 bases; unmatched bases: 6. The CDR3 DNA is TGTGCCAGCAGCCAACTAGCGGCTGTCTCCTACGAGCAGTACTTC. Translation gives CASSQLAAVSYEQYF. Full variable domain (remainder filled in from reference TRBV7-9 and TRBJ2-7): DTGVSQNPRHKITKRGQNVTFRCDPISEHNRLYWYRQTLGQGPEFLTYFQNEAQLEKSRLLSDRFSAERPKGSFSTLEIQRTEQGDSAMYLCASSQLAAVSYEQYFGPGTRLTVT.

This clonotype was observed a handful of times. V and J are TRBV20-1 and TRBJ2-7; D not resolved. Trimming removed 6 bases at V and 0 bases at J, with 15 bases between. The germline CDR1 and CDR2 sequences are DFQATT and SNEGSKA (reference sequence). The length of the CDR3 is 14 residues. In DNA form, the CDR3 reads TGCAGTGCCCCGGACCTGCTTGCCTCCTACGAGCAGTACTTC. This gives the protein CSAPDLLASYEQYF.

This clonotype was found many times. The chain recombines TRBV24-1 with TRBJ2-5; 10 nucleotides agree with TRBD1. The CDR3 runs 16 residues. CDR1 and CDR2 (germline): KGHDR, SFDVKD. V shed 5 bases, J shed 4 bases, and the junction held 9 bases outside the gene matches. The CDR3 spells CATSVGDRGGRETQYF. The CDR3 DNA reads TGTGCCACCAGTGTAGGGGACAGGGGAGGGAGAGAGACCCAGTACTTC.

This rearrangement joins TRBV29-1 to TRBJ1-5, with D perhaps TRBD1 (5 bases). The germline V gene has CDR1 SQVTM and CDR2 ANQGSEA. Trimming took 4 bases from V and 3 from J, leaving 13 bases between them. This CDR3 comprises 14 residues. The CDR3 is CSVGGSRDNQPQHF. The CDR3 bases are TGCAGCGTTGGGGGGAGTCGGGACAATCAGCCCCAGCATTTT.

This clonotype has more than one count but fewer than ten. The V call is TRBV20-1, the J call TRBJ2-7; 10 bases are shared with TRBD2. V lost 7 bases, J lost 4 bases, and 1 base stayed unmatched. The length of the CDR3 is 11 residues. Germline V gives CDR1 DFQATT, CDR2 SNEGSKA (reference sequence). DNA of the CDR3: TGCAGTGTGACTAGCGGGTACGAGCAGTACTTC. It encodes CSVTSGYEQYF.

This clonotype was detected only a few times. The chain employs TRBV6-1 and TRBJ2-7, with 8 bases matching TRBD1. The V and J ends lost 6 bases and 3 bases, in that order; junction bases with no gene match: 4. This CDR3 is built from 13 residues. The V gene's germline CDR1 is MNHNS and CDR2 SASEGT. The CDR3, as DNA: TGTGCCAGCAGGGGGACAGGCAGCTACGAGCAGTACTTC. It specifies CASRGTGSYEQYF.

The V gene is TRBV10-3, the J gene TRBJ2-5, with D possibly TRBD1 on 5 matching bases. Trimming removed 6 bases from V and 1 base from J, with 9 bases in between. This CDR3 has 13 amino acids. CDR1 and CDR2 from the germline V gene are ENHRY and SYGVKD. The CDR3 DNA follows: TGTGCCATCAGCCCAGGGATCCAAGAGACCCAGTACTTC. Its translation: CAISPGIQETQYF.

This chain connects TRBV20-1 to TRBJ2-1; D call uncertain. The CDR3 loop spans 15 amino acids. The V and J ends lost 3 bases and 4 bases respectively, with 16 bases between them. Germline values: CDR1 DFQATT, CDR2 SNEGSKA (reference sequence). CDR3 sequence: CSASPPGPRYNEQFF. CDR3 DNA sequence: TGCAGTGCTAGCCCCCCGGGCCCCCGATACAATGAGCAGTTCTTC.

The chain joins TRBV11-2 to TRBJ2-1; 9 bases match TRBD2. The V gene's germline CDR1 is SGHAT and CDR2 FQNNGV. The trim removed 5 bases at V and 4 bases at J, leaving 3 bases unmatched. The CDR3 spans 14 residues. The CDR3, as DNA: TGTGCCAGCAGCCTAGCGGGGCTATACAATGAGCAGTTCTTC. It codes for CASSLAGLYNEQFF. Filled out from reference TRBV11-2 and TRBJ2-1, the complete variable domain reads EAGVAQSPRYKIIEKRQSVAFWCNPISGHATLYWYQQILGQGPKLLIQFQNNGVVDDSQLPKDRFSAERLKGVDSTLKIQPAKLEDSAVYLCASSLAGLYNEQFFGPGTRLTVL.

This clonotype was seen only a few times. This chain uses TRBV7-3 with TRBJ2-5, with 7 bases lining up with TRBD2. The germline gives CDR1 SGHTA, CDR2 FQGTGA. This CDR3 region has 13 residues. The junction had 0 bases not matched to a gene; V was cut back by 0 bases and J by 5 bases. CDR3 in DNA: TGTGCCAGCAGCTTAACCGGGGGGGAGACCCAGTACTTC. This translates into CASSLTGGETQYF.

This clonotype was seen at least ten times. The rearrangement uses TRBV10-3 and TRBJ2-5, with 9 bases that match TRBD1. CDR3 length: 14 amino acids. Losses at the gene ends were 6 bases for V and 5 bases for J; bases not matched to a gene: 7. Germline V gene lookup returns CDR1 ENHRY and CDR2 SYGVKD. The CDR3 DNA reads as TGTGCCATCAGCGGACAGGGGCGTCGGGAGACCCAGTACTTC. This encodes CAISGQGRRETQYF.

This chain links TRBV20-1 with TRBJ1-1; D is unclear. This CDR3 is 12 amino acids long. The V end was cut by 6 bases, the J end by 2 bases, with 10 bases between. CDR1 is DFQATT, CDR2 SNEGSKA, per germline (reference sequence). CDR3 nucleotides: TGCAGTGCCCGACCGACCAACACTGAAGCTTTCTTT. The encoded protein is CSARPTNTEAFF.

In this sample, this clonotype turned up many times. V and J are TRBV29-1 and TRBJ2-2, with D unresolved. The CDR3 consists of 11 residues. The germline V and J ends were trimmed by 5 bases and 4 bases, with 5 bases remaining between them. Germline lookup yields CDR1 SQVTM and CDR2 ANQGSEA. CDR3: CSVQATGELFF. CDR3 bases: TGCAGCGTTCAAGCCACCGGGGAGCTGTTTTTT.

This rearrangement joins TRBV7-9 to TRBJ2-6; 7 bases match TRBD1. Per germline, CDR1 SEHNR and CDR2 FQNEAQ (reference sequence). CDR3 length: 13 residues. The chain's CDR3 is CACSPKGQFVLTF. Here the CDR3 DNA reads TGTGCTTGCAGCCCCAAGGGACAGTTCGTCCTGACTTTC.

This clonotype turned up a few times. V and J are TRBV7-2 and TRBJ2-7; D gene uncertain. Germline CDR1 reads SGHTA; CDR2 reads FQGNSA. The CDR3 consists of 15 residues. The V end was cut by 6 bases, the J end by 0 bases, with 15 bases between. The CDR3 DNA follows: TGTGCCAGCAGGATAGAGGCAGGTTCCTCCTACGAGCAGTACTTC. Protein sequence: CASRIEAGSSYEQYF.

This sequence joins TRBV4-2 and TRBJ1-6; D call uncertain. V was cut by 1 base and J by 3 bases, with 7 bases left in between. This CDR3 region has 15 residues. Germline V gives CDR1 LGHNA, CDR2 YNFKEQ. CDR3 region: CASSQGYSYNSPLHF. DNA for the CDR3: TGTGCCAGCAGCCAAGGATATAGCTATAATTCACCCCTCCACTTT.

This clonotype came up a few times. V gene TRBV4-2 combines with J gene TRBJ2-5; D possibly corresponds to TRBD1 (6 bases). The CDR3 runs 15 residues. Germline V gene lookup returns CDR1 LGHNA and CDR2 YNFKEQ. V gave up 1 base and J gave up 7 bases, with 16 bases separating them. The CDR3 region is CASSQVDEDSPTQYF. CDR3 DNA: TGTGCCAGCAGCCAAGTGGATGAGGACAGCCCGACCCAGTACTTC.

The chain recombines TRBV12-3 or TRBV12-4 with TRBJ2-1, with TRBD2 matching over 14 bases. The CDR3 totals 15 residues. V was pared by 5 bases and J by 8 bases, with 5 bases of the junction left unmatched. The CDR3 loop is CASSPGLAGAYEQFF. CDR3 coding DNA: TGTGCCAGCAGTCCGGGACTAGCGGGAGCATATGAGCAGTTCTTC.

CDR3 bases: TGTGCCTGGAGTGTACCCTCCGGGATCAGGGGTGCAGATACGCAGTATTTT. Protein sequence: CAWSVPSGIRGADTQYF. The chain is built from TRBV30 and TRBJ2-3; a possible D gene is TRBD1 (6 bases). The CDR3 spans 17 residues. Germline CDR1 GTSNPN, CDR2 SVGIG (reference sequence). Trimming removed 0 bases at V and 4 bases at J, with 20 bases between.

The CDR3 loop is CASSLDRGNSPLHF. The CDR3 DNA follows: TGTGCCAGCAGTTTGGACAGGGGTAATTCACCCCTCCACTTT. This chain links TRBV12-3 or TRBV12-4 with TRBJ1-6; 9 bases line up with TRBD1. V lost 3 bases, J lost 6 bases, and 0 bases stayed unmatched. The CDR3 loop spans 14 amino acids.

This clonotype was counted between two and nine times. The chain carries TRBV20-1 and TRBJ1-1, with unresolved D. The V and J ends lost 5 bases and 0 bases respectively, with 10 bases between them. The germline CDR1 and CDR2 sequences are DFQATT and SNEGSKA (reference sequence). CDR3 length equals 13 residues. In DNA, the CDR3 is TGCAGTGCTCGGTCGCACATGAACACTGAAGCTTTCTTT. It specifies CSARSHMNTEAFF.